Each of the 5 T cell receptor beta chains below was sequenced from the same sample in a study of PD-L1 blockade in urothelial cancer. The repertoire was sequenced with immunoSEQ multiplex PCR; TCRdb's copy has only in-frame clones and lacks some. Among around 120,000 clones listed, around 85% were seen once. The sample in question was PBMCs, obtained around atezolizumab (anti-PD-L1) treatment. These receptors all come from a man in his forties or fifties with urothelial cancer.

The chain employs TRBV28 and TRBJ2-1; D perhaps matches TRBD1 (6 bases). In germline, CDR1 is MDHEN, CDR2 SYDVKM. This CDR3 has 11 residues. Trimming cost V 7 bases and J 9 bases, with 10 bases left between them. The chain's CDR3 is CASNEQGEQFF. As DNA, the CDR3 is TGTGCCAGCAATGAACAGGGTGAGCAGTTCTTC.

V is TRBV28 and J is TRBJ2-7; 11 bases fit TRBD2. Germline CDR1 reads MDHEN; CDR2 reads SYDVKM. The V and J ends lost 1 base and 1 base, in that order; junction bases with no gene match: 3. This CDR3 region has 16 residues. The CDR3 DNA follows: TGTGCCAGCAGTTTATCGACTAGCGGGATTTCCTACGAGCAGTACTTC. Protein product: CASSLSTSGISYEQYF.

The genes are TRBV5-8 and TRBJ1-6; D not certain. Trimming removed 4 bases from V and 6 bases from J, with 5 bases in between. This CDR3 region has 12 residues. Germline lookup yields CDR1 SGHTS and CDR2 YDEGEE. CDR3 sequence reads: CASSRLNSPLHF. The CDR3 coding sequence is TGTGCCAGCAGCCGACTTAATTCACCCCTCCACTTT.

This clone was seen at least ten times. This chain connects TRBV7-3 to TRBJ2-1; 8 bases are shared with TRBD1. This CDR3 is 17 amino acids long. Per the germline V gene, CDR1 is SGHTA and CDR2 is FQGTGA. V trimming: 2 bases; J trimming: 4 bases; junction bases outside the gene matches: 10. The CDR3 nucleotides read TGTGCCAGCAGCTTAGACGCCCCGGGACAGGTATACAATGAGCAGTTCTTC. This gives the protein CASSLDAPGQVYNEQFF.

This chain joins TRBV25-1 and TRBJ2-3, with 9 bases aligning to TRBD1. The CDR3 runs to 15 residues. J was trimmed by 2 bases and V by 3 bases; bases with no gene match: 3. Germline V gene lookup returns CDR1 MGHDK and CDR2 SYGVNS. CDR3 amino acids: CASSETGGITDTQYF. CDR3 sequence (DNA): TGTGCCAGCAGTGAGACAGGGGGGATCACAGATACGCAGTATTTT. The whole variable domain, remainder taken from reference TRBV25-1 and TRBJ2-3, is EADIYQTPRYLVIGTGKKITLECSQTMGHDKMYWYQQDPGMELHLIHYSYGVNSTEKGDLSSESTVSRIRTEHFPLTLESARPSHTSQYLCASSETGGITDTQYFGPGTRLTVL.